The 13 T cell receptor beta chains below all came from one sample that was sequenced in a study of regulatory T cells in long-lasting Graves disease (dated by TCRdb to the early 2020s). Library generation was performed with multiplex PCR. Instrument used: Illumina HiSeq 4000. CDR3 regions were amplified by Arm-PCR with iRepertoire HTBI primers to construct TCR beta libraries. The raw public data were reprocessed by TCRdb itself: fastp quality trimming at Q25, MiXCR clonotype calling, in-frame beta chains only. Each record represents a unique CDR3 protein, reported with the most common genes and DNA among its rows. In all, the sample holds roughly 450,000 distinct CDR3 sequences, and around 20% of those were seen once. The top ten constitute 7.8% of the sample. Taken with the paper, the label for time point translates to: persistent/refractory GD, antithyroid drugs over 5 years with positive TRAb. For both TCR sequencing and RNA sequencing, RNA was extracted from PBMCs in TRIzol.

The material sequenced was peripheral blood mononuclear cells (PBMCs), taken when the disease was refractory, from a patient treated with antithyroid drugs. The receptors originated from a female donor with Graves disease.

This clonotype turned up a few times. The chain links TRBV20-1 to TRBJ1-1; D perhaps matches TRBD1 (6 bases). CDR3 length equals 14 residues. Germline CDR1 DFQATT, CDR2 SNEGSKA (reference sequence). Trimming removed 6 bases from V and 0 bases from J, with 14 bases in between. CDR3 sequence reads: CSARTVFMNTEAFF. DNA for the CDR3: TGCAGTGCGAGGACAGTATTCATGAACACTGAAGCTTTCTTT.

Many counts were recorded for this clonotype. The chain uses TRBV28 and TRBJ1-5; perhaps TRBD1 as D (6 bases). Germline-derived CDR1 and CDR2 are MDHEN and SYDVKM. There are 15 residues in the CDR3. V shed 7 bases and J shed 4 bases, with 17 bases lying between them. CDR3 sequence reads: CASKRDMLSNQPQHF. The CDR3, as DNA: TGTGCCAGCAAAAGGGACATGTTGTCTAATCAGCCCCAGCATTTT.

This clonotype was recorded at least ten times. This chain uses TRBV28 with TRBJ1-2; D might be TRBD1 (5 bases). The CDR3 runs 16 residues. Germline loops: CDR1 MDHEN, CDR2 SYDVKM. Trimming took 6 bases from V and 2 from J, leaving 19 bases between them. The CDR3 region is CASRQLWDGENYGYTF. The CDR3 nucleotides are TGTGCCAGCAGGCAACTGTGGGACGGGGAGAACTATGGCTACACCTTC.

This clonotype was seen only once. The chain uses TRBV28 and TRBJ1-5; D is possibly TRBD1 (5 bases). The V gene lost 3 bases and the J gene lost 6 bases, with 12 bases spanning the gap. Germline values: CDR1 MDHEN, CDR2 SYDVKM. This CDR3 contains 14 residues. The CDR3 reads CASSLLGAGQPQHF. CDR3 DNA: TGTGCCAGCAGTTTGCTCGGGGCGGGTCAGCCCCAGCATTTT. Looking up the rest from reference TRBV28 and TRBJ1-5 gives the full variable domain: DVKVTQSSRYLVKRTGEKVFLECVQDMDHENMFWYRQDPGLGLRLIYFSYDVKMKEKGDIPEGYSVSREKKERFSLILESASTNQTSMYLCASSLLGAGQPQHFGDGTRLSIL.

This clonotype has at least ten counts. The chain couples TRBV5-1 to TRBJ1-1, with 9 bases matching TRBD1. The trim removed 3 bases at V and 1 base at J, leaving 4 bases unmatched. The CDR3 has 15 residues. CDR1 SGHRS and CDR2 YFSETQ come from the germline V gene. CDR3 region: CASSSRTGENTEAFF. The CDR3 bases are TGCGCCAGCAGCTCCAGGACAGGGGAGAACACTGAAGCTTTCTTT.

In its sample, this clonotype was seen a few times. Germline and junction disagree at one end, which may indicate a read error. The gene calls are TRBV28 and TRBJ1-6; TRBD1 matches at 7 bases. The CDR3 covers 15 residues. From germline, CDR1 is MDHEN and CDR2 SYDVKM. CDR3 nucleotides: TGTCCCAGCAGTTTAAGGACAGGCGTTTATTCACCCCTCCACTTT. Encoded protein: CPSSLRTGVYSPLHF.

At least ten counts were recorded for this clonotype. The rearrangement joins TRBV28 to TRBJ2-7; D remains unclear. The CDR3 is 10 residues long. Between the trimmed V and J ends, which lost 5 bases and 5 bases, there was a span of 4 bases. CDR1 is MDHEN, CDR2 SYDVKM, per germline. The CDR3 region has the DNA TGTGCCAGCAGTGCCCACGAGCAGTACTTC. Amino acids: CASSAHEQYF.

This clonotype was observed at least ten times. V usage is TRBV2 and J usage is TRBJ2-7, with 10 positions matching TRBD1. The V and J ends lost 10 bases and 4 bases, in that order; junction bases with no gene match: 7. The CDR3 length is 13 residues. Germline V lookup: CDR1 SNHLY, CDR2 FYNNEI. The CDR3 region is CATPGQGPYEQYF. CDR3 in DNA: TGTGCCACTCCGGGACAGGGGCCATACGAGCAGTACTTC. The variable domain in full, with the rest retrieved from reference TRBV2 and TRBJ2-7, is EPEVTQTPSHQVTQMGQEVILRCVPISNHLYFYWYRQILGQKVEFLVSFYNNEISEKSEIFDDQFSVERPDGSNFTLKIRSTKLEDSAMYFCATPGQGPYEQYFGPGTRLTVT.

This clonotype was counted ten times or more. The chain carries TRBV20-1 and TRBJ2-5, with D tentatively TRBD2 (5 bases). The CDR3 contains 12 residues. Germline values: CDR1 DFQATT, CDR2 SNEGSKA (reference sequence). V lost 0 bases, J lost 5 bases, and 7 bases lay in between. In DNA, the CDR3 is TGCAGTGCTAGAGAGAGGGTTGAGACCCAGTACTTC. Translation: CSARERVETQYF.

Comments on this clonotype: Given a much more abundant clone one base away, this may be a read error. This chain connects TRBV7-4 to TRBJ2-6; either TRBD1 or TRBD2 may supply D (5 bases each). This CDR3 is built from 14 residues. Germline CDR1 SGHVT, CDR2 SQSDAQ. Between the trimmed V and J ends, which lost 7 bases and 2 bases, there was a span of 9 bases. CDR3 nucleotide sequence: TGTGCCAGCATGTGGGGACCTGGGGCCAACGTCCTGACTTTC. As protein: CASMWGPGANVLTF. The full variable domain, its missing parts supplied by reference TRBV7-4 and TRBJ2-6, is GAGVSQSPRYKVAKRGRDVALRCDSISGHVTLYWYRQTLGQGSEVLTYSQSDAQRDKSGRPSGRFSAERPERSVSTLKIQRTEQGDSAVYLCASMWGPGANVLTFGAGSRLTVL.

This clonotype was counted between two and nine times. CDR3 in DNA: TGCGCCAGCAGCTCGACAGGGGCTGAAGCTTTCTTT. It specifies CASSSTGAEAFF. V usage is TRBV5-1 and J usage is TRBJ1-1; 8 bases are a match to TRBD1. The CDR3 has 12 residues. J was trimmed by 6 bases and V by 3 bases; bases with no gene match: 1. Germline values: CDR1 SGHRS, CDR2 YFSETQ.

This clonotype was picked up a small number of times. The V and J genes are TRBV12-3 or TRBV12-4 and TRBJ2-2, with D unresolved. The CDR3 has 13 amino acids. V was cut by 6 bases and J by 6 bases, with 11 bases left in between. The CDR3 region is CASSHRPAGELFF. The CDR3 DNA reads as TGTGCCAGCAGCCACCGGCCGGCCGGGGAGCTGTTTTTT.

This clonotype has only a few counts. The genes are TRBV5-1 and TRBJ2-2; D is unresolved. The CDR3 covers 15 residues. Germline-derived CDR1 and CDR2 are SGHRS and YFSETQ. V was pared by 4 bases and J by 0 bases, with 10 bases between. The CDR3, as DNA: TGCGCCAGCAGCCCTGACACAGCGAACACCGGGGAGCTGTTTTTT. This encodes CASSPDTANTGELFF.